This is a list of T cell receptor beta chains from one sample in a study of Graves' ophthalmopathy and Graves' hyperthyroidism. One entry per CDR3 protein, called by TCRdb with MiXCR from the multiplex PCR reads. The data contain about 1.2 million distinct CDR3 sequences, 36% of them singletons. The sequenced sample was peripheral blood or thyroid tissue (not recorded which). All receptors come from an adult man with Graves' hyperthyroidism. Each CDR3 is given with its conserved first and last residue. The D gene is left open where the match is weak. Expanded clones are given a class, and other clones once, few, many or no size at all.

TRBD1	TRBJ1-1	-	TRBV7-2	CASSSRGTGTEAFF	TGTGCCAGCAGCTCTAGGGGGACAGGGACTGAAGCTTTCTTT
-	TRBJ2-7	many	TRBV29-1	CSVGFVYEQYF	TGCAGCGTTGGTTTCGTCTACGAGCAGTACTTC
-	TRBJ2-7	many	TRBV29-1	CSVSRDIGEQYF	TGCAGCGTTTCCCGGGACATTGGCGAGCAGTACTTC
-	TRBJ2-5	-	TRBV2	CASSHLESGETQYF	TGTGCCAGCAGCCACTTGGAGAGTGGAGAGACCCAGTACTTC
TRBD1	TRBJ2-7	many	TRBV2	CASSEASGGLSYEQYF	TGTGCCAGCAGTGAAGCTTCAGGGGGATTAAGTTACGAGCAGTACTTC
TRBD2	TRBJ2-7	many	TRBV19	CASSMASGREQYF	TGTGCCAGTAGTATGGCTAGCGGGAGGGAGCAGTACTTC
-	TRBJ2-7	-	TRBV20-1	CSARESWTSRSYEQYF	TGCAGTGCTAGGGAGTCCTGGACAAGTCGCTCCTACGAGCAGTACTTC
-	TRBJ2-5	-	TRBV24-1	CATSDPAGREETQYF	TGTGCCACCAGTGACCCGGCGGGCAGGGAAGAGACCCAGTACTTC
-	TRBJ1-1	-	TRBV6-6	CASNSYRNTEAFF	TGTGCCAGCAATAGTTACAGGAACACTGAAGCTTTCTTT
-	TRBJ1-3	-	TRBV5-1	CASSLGGLSGNTIYF	TGCGCCAGCAGCTTGGGTGGACTTTCTGGAAACACCATATATTTT
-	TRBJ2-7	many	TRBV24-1	CATSDGVIPYEQYF	TGTGCCACCAGTGATGGTGTAATCCCCTACGAGCAGTACTTC
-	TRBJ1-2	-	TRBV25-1	CASSERGARGRNYGYTF	TGTGCCAGCAGTGAGCGAGGGGCTCGGGGCAGGAACTATGGCTACACCTTC
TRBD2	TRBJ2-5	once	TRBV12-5	CASGFTSGAETQYF	TGTGCTAGTGGTTTTACTAGCGGGGCGGAGACCCAGTACTTC
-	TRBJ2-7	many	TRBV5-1	CASSLSGLSYEQYF	TGCGCCAGCAGCTTATCGGGACTCTCCTACGAGCAGTACTTC
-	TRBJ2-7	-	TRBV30	CAWRSRDGTYEQYF	TGTGCCTGGAGGAGTAGGGACGGAACCTACGAGCAGTACTTC
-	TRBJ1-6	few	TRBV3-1	CASSQLIYNSPLHF	TGTGCCAGCAGCCAACTCATCTATAATTCACCCCTCCACTTT
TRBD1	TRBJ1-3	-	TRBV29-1	CSVDGQGAGNTIYF	TGCAGCGTTGACGGACAGGGAGCAGGAAACACCATATATTTT
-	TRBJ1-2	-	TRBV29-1	CSVQQGGSYTF	TGCAGCGTGCAGCAGGGAGGAAGCTACACCTTC
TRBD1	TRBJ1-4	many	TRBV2	CASSDWTGVNEKLFF	TGTGCCAGCAGTGACTGGACAGGGGTCAATGAAAAACTGTTTTTT
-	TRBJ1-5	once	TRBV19	CASSSGATYSNQPQHF	TGTGCCAGTAGTAGCGGGGCCACCTATAGCAATCAGCCCCAGCATTTT
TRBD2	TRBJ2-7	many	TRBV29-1	CSVVAGANPLYEQYF	TGCAGCGTTGTAGCGGGGGCCAACCCCCTCTACGAGCAGTACTTC
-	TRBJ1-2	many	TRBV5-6	CASSLKGRTNYGYTF	TGTGCCAGCAGCTTGAAGGGCAGGACGAACTATGGCTACACCTTC
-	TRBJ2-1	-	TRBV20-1	CSARAGTTYNEQFF	TGCAGTGCTAGGGCTGGAACGACCTACAATGAGCAGTTCTTC
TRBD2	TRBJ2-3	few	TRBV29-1	CSVKLAGRADTQYF	TGCAGCGTTAAACTAGCGGGGCGGGCAGATACGCAGTATTTT
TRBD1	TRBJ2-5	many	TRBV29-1	CSVGDRVKETQYF	TGCAGCGTTGGGGACAGGGTGAAAGAGACCCAGTACTTC
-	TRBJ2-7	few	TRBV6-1	CASRKPTWSYEQYF	TGTGCCAGCCGGAAACCGACATGGAGCTACGAGCAGTACTTC
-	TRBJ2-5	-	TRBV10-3	CAISGAGFFEETQYF	TGTGCCATCAGTGGAGCAGGGTTTTTCGAGGAGACCCAGTACTTC
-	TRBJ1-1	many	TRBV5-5	CASSLSPPTRTEAFF	TGTGCCAGCAGCTTATCCCCCCCCACTCGCACTGAAGCTTTCTTT
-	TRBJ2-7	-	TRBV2	CASTTTRYEQYF	TGTGCCAGCACCACGACAAGATACGAGCAGTACTTC